Presented here are 8 T cell receptor beta chains from one specimen sequenced in a study of blood T cell repertoires in COVID-19. Assay used: immunoSEQ multiplex PCR; TCRdb lists only in-frame clones, some missing. Of 25,000 to 35,000 clones listed, approximately 85% are singletons. Specimen: peripheral blood. These receptors came from a human donor in a cohort sampled during active COVID-19.

This chain links TRBV18 with TRBJ2-1; 11 bases fit TRBD2. CDR1 is KGHSH and CDR2 is LQKENI in the germline V gene. The CDR3 runs to 16 residues. Losses at the gene ends were 6 bases for V and 4 bases for J; bases not matched to a gene: 8. The CDR3 region has the DNA TGTGCCAGCTCTCCCAGTGCTAGCGGGGGGTACAATGAGCAGTTCTTC. Translation gives CASSPSASGGYNEQFF.

The chain uses TRBV19 and TRBJ1-6, with 7 bases fitting TRBD1. This CDR3 comprises 14 residues. V lost 5 bases, J lost 8 bases, and 6 bases stayed unmatched. Germline values: CDR1 LNHDA, CDR2 SQIVND (reference sequence). CDR3 sequence: CASSLGGVDSPLHF. In DNA, the CDR3 is TGTGCCAGTAGTCTAGGGGGCGTTGATTCACCCCTCCACTTT.

The chain is built from TRBV18 and TRBJ2-3; 7 positions agree with TRBD1. Germline CDR1 and CDR2: KGHSH and LQKENI. J lost 0 bases, V lost 6 bases, and 6 bases had no gene match. CDR3 length equals 15 residues. CDR3 amino acids: CASSPGTASTDTQYF. For the CDR3, the DNA is TGTGCCAGCTCCCCCGGGACAGCTAGCACAGATACGCAGTATTTT.

The chain recombines TRBV5-4 with TRBJ1-1; 7 bases map to TRBD1. V shed 3 bases and J 3 bases; nucleotides not matched to a gene: 8. The CDR3 spans 15 residues. Germline V gene data show CDR1 as SGHNT and CDR2 as YYREEE (reference sequence). CDR3 DNA sequence: TGTGCCAGCAGCTCCGAGACAGGGTTGTACACTGAAGCTTTCTTT. The encoded protein is CASSSETGLYTEAFF.

This chain connects TRBV7-2 to TRBJ1-2; 8 bases are a match to TRBD1. The CDR3 extends over 14 amino acids. J gave up 8 bases and V 5 bases, and 10 bases lay outside the gene matches. Per the germline V gene, CDR1 is SGHTA and CDR2 is FQGNSA. CDR3 loop: CASSTRDRSSGYTF. CDR3 coding DNA: TGTGCCAGCAGCACCCGGGACAGGTCTTCAGGCTACACCTTC.

The chain has TRBV6-5 and TRBJ1-1, with D perhaps TRBD1 (5 bases). Trimming shortened V by 7 bases and J by 8 bases, and 14 bases separated the two germline ends. This CDR3 region has 12 residues. Germline-derived CDR1 and CDR2 are MNHEY and SVGAGI. CDR3 bases: TGTGCCAGCACCTATCGGACATCAGAAGCTTTCTTT. Amino acid sequence: CASTYRTSEAFF.

This sequence joins TRBV18 and TRBJ1-1; no firm D call. CDR1 and CDR2 from the germline V gene are KGHSH and LQKENI. The CDR3 runs to 13 residues. Trimming removed 0 bases at V and 6 bases at J, with 8 bases between. CDR3 in DNA: TGTGCCAGCTCACCACCCCCCCCCGCTGAAGCTTTCTTT. This encodes CASSPPPPAEAFF.

V gene TRBV28 combines with J gene TRBJ1-3; 9 bases match TRBD1. Trimming at V came to 4 bases and at J to 0 bases, leaving 7 bases not matched to a gene. CDR3 length: 17 amino acids. Germline V gene sequence: CDR1 MDHEN, CDR2 SYDVKM. CDR3 amino acids: CASSWTGTGLSGNTIYF. CDR3 nucleotide sequence: TGTGCCAGCAGTTGGACCGGGACAGGGCTCTCTGGAAACACCATATATTTT.